This paragraph reports one T cell receptor beta chain. Antigen unknown. Stated treatment: roughly 11-day PBMC culture with coronavirus spike peptide pools or control peptides (ViraFEST assay). Once obtained from cultured CD4+ T cells, the DNA was sequenced using the Oncomine TCR Beta short-read assay. Extraction of genomic DNA was performed on cultured CD4+ T cells. TCRdb redid the calling of the PCR reads with MiXCR, one entry per CDR3 protein. Found here are 15,000 to 20,000 distinct CDR3 sequences, about 52% of them singletons; the top ten hold over 3%. The ends were cut back, 5 bases at V and 5 bases at J, with 16 bases in the middle. The CDR3 consists of 15 residues. Germline loops: CDR1 SEHNR, CDR2 FQNEAQ (reference sequence). The data derive from a study of vaccination and CD4 T cells after COVID-19. The wider study: From HCoV-229E, HCoV-OC43, HCoV-NL63 and SARS-CoV-2, overlapping spike peptides were used to stimulate the cells.

This receptor was obtained from a human donor who had recovered from COVID-19. The sample taken for sequencing was CD4+ T cells from blood, cultured in vitro. The chain is built from TRBV7-9 and TRBJ2-1; D possibly corresponds to TRBD2 (6 bases). The CDR3 region is CASSPGVAANNEQFF. In DNA, the CDR3 is TGTGCCAGCAGCCCCGGGGTAGCGGCGAACAATGAGCAGTTCTTC.